Below, one T cell receptor beta chain is given with its context. No cognate antigen has been identified for it. Qualities for individual bases were not recorded, and no much larger clone is one base off. The library was obtained by PCR. Sequenced using an Illumina HiSeq 2500. To reduce PCR and sequencing biases, unique molecular identifiers were built into the TCR beta cDNA libraries. About 0.5 million cDNA molecules were obtained for every 1 to 10 million input T cells, so each molecule roughly corresponded to one T cell. Patient libraries were prepared and sequenced with the same protocol used for the earlier healthy control dataset. Samples belonging to the same batch were prepared together, multiplexed and sequenced on a shared HiSeq lane. Per the authors' processing: Raw barcoded reads were processed with MIGEC, and single-read molecular identifier groups were discarded before consensus assembly and CDR3 extraction. VDJtools was used for post-analysis of the clonotype tables, and diversity was normalized by down-sampling every dataset to the size of the smallest sample. In repertoire overlap clustering, CDR3 amino acid sequences, but not nucleotide sequences, were matched to correct batch-related cross-sample contamination. The raw public data were reprocessed by TCRdb itself: fastp quality trimming at Q25, MiXCR clonotype calling, in-frame beta chains only. Rows with one shared CDR3 protein collapse into an entry with the most common genes and DNA. TCRdb, not the original authors, processed these V and J calls. Present in this sample are hundreds of thousands of distinct CDR3 sequences, less than 35% of which were seen just once. The biggest ten clones account for roughly 0.53% of the sample.

The data derive from a study of post-analysis software for immune sequencing data (dated by TCRdb to about 2015). With regard to the full study: The recorded disease courses included relapsing-remitting, secondary progressive and progressive-relapsing multiple sclerosis, and some patients had no subtype annotation. The patient repertoires were compared against approximately ten previously published healthy control repertoires obtained from donors aged roughly 6 to 26 years. A subset of samples was prepared in parallel using single-end sample barcoding, then pooled and co-amplified after Illumina adapter ligation.

The study at large found these results: The control group was slightly older than the multiple sclerosis patient group. When samples were clustered directly using the F measure, samples prepared in the same batch co-clustered strongly, which prompted a batch-effect correction. Multiple sclerosis patients had significantly lower normalized Chao1 diversity than controls, a result that suggests substantial peripheral T-cell clonal expansion.

To demonstrate the VDJtools post-analysis software, TCR beta repertoires were profiled from the peripheral blood of over ten young patients with multiple sclerosis. The multiple sclerosis patients were children and adolescents between roughly 6 and 17 years of age. The specimen sequenced was blood. This sequence was found in a girl aged 10 to 17 with multiple sclerosis.

CDR3 region: CGQLAESSEQFF. The nucleotide sequence reads TGCGGCCAGTTAGCGGAGTCGAGCGAGCAGTTCTTC. The sequence is built from TRBV20-1 and TRBJ2-1, with TRBD2 tentatively as D gene (6 bases match). Taken from cysteine to phenylalanine, the CDR3 has 12 residues. The retained sequence is limited to the CDR3, 36 bases, with the frame set at the first base. The germline V gene (reference sequence) sets CDR1 to DFQATT and CDR2 to SNEGSKA.